This note documents a single T cell receptor beta chain sequence. The antigen is not known. In germline, CDR1 is SGHTA, CDR2 FQGNSA. V lost 5 bases and J 4 bases, leaving 11 bases between the germline ends. The CDR3 spans 13 residues. The data belong to a study of T cells after yellow fever vaccination. Overall study findings and caveats: The secondary response was weaker but peaked faster, day 5 versus 15. Although most clonotypes did not, a small share appeared in both CD4 and CD8 compartments.

One entry per CDR3 protein, called by TCRdb with MiXCR from the 5' RACE reads. The sample has hundreds of thousands of distinct CDR3 sequences; roughly 14% are singletons. This clonotype was sampled from a man in his thirties or forties who received the YFV17D yellow fever vaccine. The sample was PBMCs, taken on the day of the yellow fever booster vaccination. The V call is TRBV7-2, the J call TRBJ1-2; D is perhaps TRBD1 (6 bases). The CDR3 region is CASSTTGFYGYTF. For the CDR3, the DNA is TGTGCCAGCAGCACGACAGGATTCTATGGCTACACCTTC.